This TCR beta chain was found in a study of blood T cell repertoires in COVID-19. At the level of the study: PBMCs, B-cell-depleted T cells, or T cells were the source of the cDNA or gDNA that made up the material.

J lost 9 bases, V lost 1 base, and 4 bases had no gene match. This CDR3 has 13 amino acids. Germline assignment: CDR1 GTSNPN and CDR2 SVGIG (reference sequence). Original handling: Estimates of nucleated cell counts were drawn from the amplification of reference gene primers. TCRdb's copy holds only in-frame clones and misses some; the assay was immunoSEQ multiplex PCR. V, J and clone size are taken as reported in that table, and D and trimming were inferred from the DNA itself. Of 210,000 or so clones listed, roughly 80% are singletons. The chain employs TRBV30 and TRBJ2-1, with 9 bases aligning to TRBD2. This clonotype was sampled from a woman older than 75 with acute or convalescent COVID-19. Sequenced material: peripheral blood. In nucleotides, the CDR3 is TGTGCCTGGAGTGGCCTAGCGGGGATTGAGCAGTTCTTC. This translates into CAWSGLAGIEQFF. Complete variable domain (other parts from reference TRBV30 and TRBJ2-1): SQTIHQWPATLVQPVGSPLSLECTVEGTSNPNLYWYRQAAGRGLQLLFYSVGIGQISSEVPQNLSASRPQDRQFILSSKKLLLSDSGFYLCAWSGLAGIEQFFGPGTRLTVL.